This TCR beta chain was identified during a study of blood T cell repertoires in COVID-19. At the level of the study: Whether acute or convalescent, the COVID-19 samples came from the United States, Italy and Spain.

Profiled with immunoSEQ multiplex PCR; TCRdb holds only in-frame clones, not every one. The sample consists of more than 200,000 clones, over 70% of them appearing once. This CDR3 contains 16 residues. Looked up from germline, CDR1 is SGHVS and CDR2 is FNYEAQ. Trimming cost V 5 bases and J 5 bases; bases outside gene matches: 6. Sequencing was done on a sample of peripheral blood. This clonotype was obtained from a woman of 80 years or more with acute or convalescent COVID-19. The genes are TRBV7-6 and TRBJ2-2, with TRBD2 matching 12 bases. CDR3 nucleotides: TGTGCCAGCAGCAAGACTAGCGGGGGACCTACCGGGGAGCTGTTTTTT. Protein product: CASSKTSGGPTGELFF.